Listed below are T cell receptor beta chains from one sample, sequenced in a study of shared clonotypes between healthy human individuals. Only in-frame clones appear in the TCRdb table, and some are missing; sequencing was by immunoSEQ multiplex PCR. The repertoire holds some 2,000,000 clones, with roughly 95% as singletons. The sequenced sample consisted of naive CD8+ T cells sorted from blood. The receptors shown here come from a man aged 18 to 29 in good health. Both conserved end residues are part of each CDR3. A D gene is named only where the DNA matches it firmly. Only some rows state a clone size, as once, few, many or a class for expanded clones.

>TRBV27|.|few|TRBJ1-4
TGTGCCAGCAGTCCCCAGGGTCTTGAAAGTGAAAAACTGTTTTTT
CASSPQGLESEKLFF
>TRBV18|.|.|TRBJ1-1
TGTGCCAGCTCACCACCGGAGGGGAGGGCTACTGAAGCTTTCTTT
CASSPPEGRATEAFF
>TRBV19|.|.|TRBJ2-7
TGTGCCAGTAGACAGACTCGGGAAGTCTACGAGCAGTACTTC
CASRQTREVYEQYF
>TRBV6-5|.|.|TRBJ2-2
TGTGCCAGCAGTTACGAGGGTGAAGCCGGGGAGCTGTTTTTT
CASSYEGEAGELFF
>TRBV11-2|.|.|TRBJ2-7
TGTGCCAGCAGCTCGACGAGAGGGAAAGAAGGCTACGAGCAGTACTTC
CASSSTRGKEGYEQYF
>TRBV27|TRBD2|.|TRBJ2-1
TGTGCCAGCAGTCTGTGGACTAGCGGGGGGGAGGATGAGCAGTTCTTC
CASSLWTSGGEDEQFF
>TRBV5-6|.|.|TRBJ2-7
TGTGCCAGCAGCTCCTTGGACCACCCCTACGAGCAGTACTTC
CASSSLDHPYEQYF
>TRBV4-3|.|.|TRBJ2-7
TGCGCCAGCAGCCAAGAGACACAGTCCTACGAGCAGTACTTC
CASSQETQSYEQYF
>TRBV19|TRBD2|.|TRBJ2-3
TGTGCCAGTAGTATGTCCCGACTAGCGGGGGCCGGGGATACGCAGTATTTT
CASSMSRLAGAGDTQYF
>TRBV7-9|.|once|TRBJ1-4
TGTGCCAGCAGCTACTTGGGGACTCCAACTAATGAAAAACTGTTTTTT
CASSYLGTPTNEKLFF
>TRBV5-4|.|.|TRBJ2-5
TGTGCCAGCAGCTTGGGGCAGGAAGAGACCCAGTACTTC
CASSLGQEETQYF
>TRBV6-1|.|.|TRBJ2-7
TGTGCCATCGAGAACCCAGTCAGCTCCTACGAGCAGTACTTC
CAIENPVSSYEQYF
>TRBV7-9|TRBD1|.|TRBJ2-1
TGTGCCAGCAGCTCCAAGGACAGGGAGGAGCACTACAATGAGCAGTTCTTC
CASSSKDREEHYNEQFF
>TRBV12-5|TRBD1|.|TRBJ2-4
TGTGCTAGTGGTTTGGTTTCCGGGACAGTTGCCCTGGGAAACATTCAGTACTTC
CASGLVSGTVALGNIQYF
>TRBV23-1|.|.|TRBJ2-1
TGCGCCAGCAGTCCCCGACAGTACAATGAGCAGTTCTTC
CASSPRQYNEQFF
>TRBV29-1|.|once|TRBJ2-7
TGCAGCGTTGAAGATCTCTTCAACCCCTACGAGCAGTACTTC
CSVEDLFNPYEQYF
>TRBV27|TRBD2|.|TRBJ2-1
TGTGCCAGCAGCCACGAGCGGGAGATAGATGAGCAGTTCTTC
CASSHEREIDEQFF
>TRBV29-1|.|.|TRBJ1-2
TGCAGCGTTGAAGATTATGCCGCCCCTGCGCCCGATAACTATGGCTACACCTTC
CSVEDYAAPAPDNYGYTF
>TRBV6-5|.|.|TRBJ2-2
TGTGCCAGCAGCCCCAGGGTTGGCGGGGAGCTGTTTTTT
CASSPRVGGELFF
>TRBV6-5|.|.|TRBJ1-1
TGTGCCAGCAGTTCCAGTGTTGGTACTGAAGCTTTCTTT
CASSSSVGTEAFF
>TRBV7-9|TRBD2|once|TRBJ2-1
TGTGCCAGCAGCCCTCCTAGCGGTGTGAGCTCCTACAATGAGCAGTTCTTC
CASSPPSGVSSYNEQFF
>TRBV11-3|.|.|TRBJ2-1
TGTGCCAGCAGCTTGGAGGGCGGCGATGAGCAGTTCTTC
CASSLEGGDEQFF
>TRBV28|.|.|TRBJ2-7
TGTGCCAGCAGTTACCCTGGGGCAGGGGAGCCCTACGAGCAGTACTTC
CASSYPGAGEPYEQYF
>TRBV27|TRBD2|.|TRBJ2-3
TGTGCCAGCAGCGGACTAGCGGGAGATACGCAGTATTTT
CASSGLAGDTQYF
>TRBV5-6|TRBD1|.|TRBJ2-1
TGTGCCAGCAGCTTGGGACAGGGCTCCTACAATGAGCAGTTCTTC
CASSLGQGSYNEQFF
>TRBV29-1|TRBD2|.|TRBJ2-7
TGCAGCGTTGTCGGCGGGAGCTCCTACGAGCAGTACTTC
CSVVGGSSYEQYF
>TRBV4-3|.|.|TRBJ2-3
TGCGCCAGCAGCCAAGATCCGGACGCCTCATTCACAGATACGCAGTATTTT
CASSQDPDASFTDTQYF
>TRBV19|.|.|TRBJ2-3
TGTGCCAGTAGTACCAGCGTTCCAGATACGCAGTATTTT
CASSTSVPDTQYF
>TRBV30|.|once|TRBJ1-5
TGTGTCTGGAGTGTAGTGGGGTTGGATCAGCCCCAGCATTTT
CVWSVVGLDQPQHF
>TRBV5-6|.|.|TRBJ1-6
TGTGCCAGCAGCTTGGCGGGGCTGTATAATTCACCCCTCCACTTT
CASSLAGLYNSPLHF
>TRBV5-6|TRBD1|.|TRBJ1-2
TGTGCCAGCAGCTTGGGAGCTGGAGGGGGCGCCGGTGGCTACACCTTC
CASSLGAGGGAGGYTF
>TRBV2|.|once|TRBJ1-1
TGTGCCAGCAGTGATGTTTCCCTCCCTCTGAACACTGAAGCTTTCTTT
CASSDVSLPLNTEAFF
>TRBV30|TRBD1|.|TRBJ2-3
TGTGCCTGGAGTGTACTTGGGACAGGCTCGGACACAGATACGCAGTATTTT
CAWSVLGTGSDTDTQYF
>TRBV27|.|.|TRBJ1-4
TGTGCCAGCAGTTTCTCGCTTTCGGGGGGCTCTGAAAAACTGTTTTTT
CASSFSLSGGSEKLFF
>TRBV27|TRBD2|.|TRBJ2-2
TGTGCCAGCAGTTTCCTCCAGCGGGAGGGCCGAGAACTGTTTTTT
CASSFLQREGRELFF
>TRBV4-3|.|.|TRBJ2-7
TGCGCCAGCAGCCAAGATGAGGGTTTCTACGAGCAGTACTTC
CASSQDEGFYEQYF
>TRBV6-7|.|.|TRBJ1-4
TGTGCCAGCAGTTCCAGGGCCCCTGGCACTAATGAAAAACTGTTTTTT
CASSSRAPGTNEKLFF
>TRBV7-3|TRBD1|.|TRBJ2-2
TGTGCCAGCAGCTTAACACAGGGGGCTGGCACCGGGGAGCTGTTTTTT
CASSLTQGAGTGELFF